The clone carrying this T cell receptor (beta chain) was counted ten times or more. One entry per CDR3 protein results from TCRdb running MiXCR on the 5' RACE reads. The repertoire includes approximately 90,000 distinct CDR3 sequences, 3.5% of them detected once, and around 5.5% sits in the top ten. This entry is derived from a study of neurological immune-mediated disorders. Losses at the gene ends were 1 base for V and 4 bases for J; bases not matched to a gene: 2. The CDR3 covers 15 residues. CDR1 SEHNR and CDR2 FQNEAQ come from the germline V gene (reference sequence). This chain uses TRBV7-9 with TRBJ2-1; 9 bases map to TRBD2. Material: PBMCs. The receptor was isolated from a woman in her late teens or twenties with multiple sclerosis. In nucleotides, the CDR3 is TGTGCCAGCAGCTTAGGACTAGCGGAATACAATGAGCAGTTCTTC. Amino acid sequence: CASSLGLAEYNEQFF.